The 23 T cell receptor beta chains below were found in one sample sequenced in a study of cytomegalovirus exposure and HLA in healthy donors. PCR was performed using 60 Vbeta and 13 Jbeta primers. The repertoire was sequenced with immunoSEQ multiplex PCR; TCRdb's copy has only in-frame clones and lacks some. The sample has approximately 170,000 clones, over 60% seen once. Source material: PBMCs. All receptors derive from a girl under 18 in good health and CMV-seronegative.

The chain joins TRBV6-5 to TRBJ2-7, with D maybe TRBD1 (6 bases). The CDR3 spans 15 residues. CDR1 is MNHEY and CDR2 is SVGAGI in the germline V gene. V lost 6 bases to trimming and J lost 7 bases, with 22 bases between them. The chain's CDR3 is CASRNNVGAAEEQYF. DNA for the CDR3: TGTGCCAGCAGAAACAACGTGGGGGCCGCAGAGGAGCAGTACTTC.

This clone was seen a handful of times. The genes are TRBV7-8 and TRBJ2-1; 8 bases fit TRBD2. CDR3 length equals 15 residues. V lost 5 bases, J lost 4 bases, and 7 bases stayed unmatched. Germline V gives CDR1 SGHVS, CDR2 FQNEAQ. CDR3: CASSLGRGVYNEQFF. In nucleotides, the CDR3 is TGTGCCAGCAGCCTTGGGCGGGGGGTTTACAATGAGCAGTTCTTC.

The V gene is TRBV5-1, the J gene TRBJ2-7; 9 bases align to TRBD1. The CDR3 loop spans 13 amino acids. Germline CDR1 and CDR2: SGHRS and YFSETQ. J gave up 5 bases and V 4 bases, and 4 bases lay outside the gene matches. CDR3 in amino acids: CASSRTGEDEQYF. CDR3 DNA: TGCGCCAGCAGCCGGACAGGGGAAGACGAGCAGTACTTC.

This CDR3 reads CASGAGTEFDSNQPQHF. The CDR3 region has the DNA TGTGCTAGTGGGGCCGGGACAGAGTTTGATAGCAATCAGCCCCAGCATTTT. The chain couples TRBV12-5 to TRBJ1-5; TRBD1 agrees at 7 bases. With 6 bases clipped from V and 0 bases from J, the junction kept 11 bases outside the gene matches. This CDR3 region has 17 residues. Germline CDR1 LGHNT, CDR2 FRNRAP. The full variable domain, rest sourced from reference TRBV12-5 and TRBJ1-5, is DARVTQTPRHKVTEMGQEVTMRCQPILGHNTVFWYRQTMMQGLELLAYFRNRAPLDDSGMPKDRFSAEMPDATLATLKIQPSEPRDSAVYFCASGAGTEFDSNQPQHFGDGTRLSIL.

This clone has only a few counts. CDR3 in amino acids: CASSWGQGTLEQYF. The DNA of the CDR3 is TGTGCCAGCAGCTGGGGACAGGGGACCCTCGAGCAGTACTTC. The chain uses TRBV7-9 and TRBJ2-7, with 10 bases matching TRBD1. The CDR3 runs to 14 residues. Unmatched junction bases numbered 6, after V lost 4 bases and J lost 6 bases. Germline CDR1 SEHNR, CDR2 FQNEAQ (reference sequence). The variable domain in full, completed from reference TRBV7-9 and TRBJ2-7, reads DTGVSQNPRHKITKRGQNVTFRCDPISEHNRLYWYRQTLGQGPEFLTYFQNEAQLEKSRLLSDRFSAERPKGSFSTLEIQRTEQGDSAMYLCASSWGQGTLEQYFGPGTRLTVT.

This clone appeared once. The gene calls are TRBV25-1 and TRBJ2-6; D might be TRBD1 (6 bases). This CDR3 spans 17 amino acids. Germline V gene sequence: CDR1 MGHDK, CDR2 SYGVNS. V dropped 3 bases and J dropped 3 bases, with 15 bases sitting between them. DNA of the CDR3: TGTGCCAGCAGTGAGATTACCGACAGGTTTGGGGCCAACGTCCTGACTTTC. Protein sequence: CASSEITDRFGANVLTF.

The V call is TRBV6-5, the J call TRBJ2-1; the D is unclear. Deletions cut 0 bases from V and 8 bases from J, with 17 bases between. CDR3 length: 16 amino acids. Germline V CDR1 and CDR2: MNHEY, SVGAGI. CDR3 DNA sequence: TGTGCCAGCAGTTACTCGAAGGCAGGTACGACGGATGAGCAGTTCTTC. This gives the protein CASSYSKAGTTDEQFF.

The chain employs TRBV6-5 and TRBJ1-5; 10 bases map to TRBD1. The germline gives CDR1 MNHEY, CDR2 SVGAGI. This CDR3 comprises 14 residues. The ends lost 6 bases at V and 6 bases at J; junction bases unmatched: 5. CDR3: CASSTDRGLQPQHF. CDR3 coding DNA: TGTGCCAGCAGCACTGACAGGGGGCTTCAGCCCCAGCATTTT.

J is TRBJ1-5 and V is TRBV19; D call uncertain. The CDR3 runs to 13 residues. The germline V gene encodes CDR1 LNHDA and CDR2 SQIVND (reference sequence). Deletions cut 6 bases from V and 7 bases from J, with 13 bases between. The CDR3 DNA reads as TGTGCCAGTAGGTTTGACCTCAGGCAGCCCCAGCATTTT. Amino acid sequence: CASRFDLRQPQHF. Full variable domain (remainder filled in from reference TRBV19 and TRBJ1-5): DGGITQSPKYLFRKEGQNVTLSCEQNLNHDAMYWYRQDPGQGLRLIYYSQIVNDFQKGDIAEGYSVSREKKESFPLTVTSAQKNPTAFYLCASRFDLRQPQHFGDGTRLSIL.

The chain joins TRBV7-3 to TRBJ1-2, with D possibly matching TRBD1 (6 bases). The CDR3 contains 14 residues. The germline V gene encodes CDR1 SGHTA and CDR2 FQGTGA. Trimming pared 5 bases from V and 6 bases from J, leaving 16 bases between. CDR3 nucleotides: TGTGCCAGCAGCCCAGCGACAGGAAGGGATGGCTACACCTTC. It translates to CASSPATGRDGYTF.

The chain recombines TRBV27 with TRBJ2-7, with D uncertain. This CDR3 spans 13 amino acids. Germline V CDR1 and CDR2: MNHEY, SMNVEV (reference sequence). Trimming took off 5 bases at V and 2 bases at J, with 10 bases between the two ends. Here the CDR3 reads CASSPRRAYEQYF. The CDR3 DNA reads as TGTGCCAGCAGTCCACGTCGGGCCTACGAGCAGTACTTC.

The chain is built from TRBV5-5 and TRBJ1-1; 9 nucleotides align to TRBD1. The CDR3 contains 14 residues. Per germline, CDR1 SGHKS and CDR2 YYEKEE (reference sequence). After removal of 2 bases from V and 6 bases from J, the junction contained 5 bases not matched to a gene. Here the CDR3 reads CASSFRTGASEAFF. Written as DNA, the CDR3 is TGTGCCAGCAGCTTTAGGACAGGGGCTTCTGAAGCTTTCTTT.

A few counts support this clone. The chain couples TRBV7-9 to TRBJ1-1; 7 nucleotides match TRBD1. The CDR3 extends over 15 amino acids. Germline CDR1 reads SEHNR; CDR2 reads FQNEAQ (reference sequence). V was pared by 3 bases and J by 6 bases, with 10 bases of the junction left unmatched. CDR3 bases: TGTGCCAGCAGCTTGGGGGTCTACAGGGGCCCTGAAGCTTTCTTT. Its protein is CASSLGVYRGPEAFF.

This sequence joins TRBV19 and TRBJ1-2, with a tentative D call TRBD1 (6 bases). V dropped 4 bases and J dropped 3 bases, with 12 bases sitting between them. This CDR3 region has 14 residues. The germline V gene encodes CDR1 LNHDA and CDR2 SQIVND (reference sequence). DNA of the CDR3: TGTGCCAGTAGTAGGGGTGAGGGGGACTATGGCTACACCTTC. This codes for CASSRGEGDYGYTF.

The V and J genes are TRBV10-2 and TRBJ2-3, with TRBD2 matching over 12 bases. From germline, CDR1 is WSHSY and CDR2 SAAADI. Unmatched junction bases numbered 15, after V lost 10 bases and J lost 4 bases. CDR3 length equals 17 residues. The CDR3 loop reads CATAKPGLAGSPDTQYF. In DNA form, the CDR3 reads TGCGCCACCGCGAAACCTGGACTAGCGGGGTCCCCAGATACGCAGTATTTT.

V gene TRBV4-1 combines with J gene TRBJ2-2; tentative D call: TRBD1 (7 bases). The V gene lost 6 bases and the J gene lost 7 bases, with 18 bases spanning the gap. The CDR3 length is 15 residues. Per germline, CDR1 MGHRA and CDR2 YSYEKL. The CDR3 nucleotides read TGCGCCAGCAGTCGTTCAGGGGGGTATAGCGGGGAGCTGTTTTTT. Translating it yields CASSRSGGYSGELFF.

The chain links TRBV19 to TRBJ2-1; the D gene is possibly TRBD1 (5 bases). CDR3 size: 14 residues. The V gene's germline CDR1 is LNHDA and CDR2 SQIVND (reference sequence). The V end was cut by 7 bases, the J end by 0 bases, with 10 bases between. The CDR3 nucleotides read TGTGCCAGTAATCTAAGGGGCTCCTACAATGAGCAGTTCTTC. This sequence encodes CASNLRGSYNEQFF.

This clone was detected only a few times. The chain joins TRBV5-1 to TRBJ1-4, with 9 nucleotides matching TRBD1. The CDR3 contains 18 residues. Trimming cost V 0 bases and J 7 bases; bases outside gene matches: 13. CDR1 SGHRS and CDR2 YFSETQ come from the germline V gene. The CDR3 coding sequence is TGCGCCAGCAGCTTGGTCCGGGACAGGGATCGCCGTTTTGAAAAACTGTTTTTT. It translates to CASSLVRDRDRRFEKLFF. The full variable domain, with the rest looked up from reference TRBV5-1 and TRBJ1-4, is KAGVTQTPRYLIKTRGQQVTLSCSPISGHRSVSWYQQTPGQGLQFLFEYFSETQRNKGNFPGRFSGRQFSNSRSEMNVSTLELGDSALYLCASSLVRDRDRRFEKLFFGSGTQLSVL.

The rearrangement links TRBV5-4 to TRBJ1-2; 8 bases line up with TRBD1. V lost 4 bases to trimming and J lost 5 bases; unmatched junction nucleotides: 4. This CDR3 contains 13 residues. The V gene's germline CDR1 is SGHNT and CDR2 YYREEE (reference sequence). In DNA, the CDR3 is TGTGCCAGCAGCACCGGGACAGGATATGGCTACACCTTC. Its protein is CASSTGTGYGYTF. Drawing the rest from reference TRBV5-4 and TRBJ1-2, the complete variable domain is ETGVTQSPTHLIKTRGQQVTLRCSSQSGHNTVSWYQQALGQGPQFIFQYYREEENGRGNFPPRFSGLQFPNYSSELNVNALELDDSALYLCASSTGTGYGYTFGSGTRLTVV.

The V gene is TRBV5-1, the J gene TRBJ1-2, with a weak D call TRBD1 (6 bases). Trimming left V 1 base short and J 7 bases short, with 23 bases between. The length of the CDR3 is 17 residues. Germline V gene sequence: CDR1 SGHRS, CDR2 YFSETQ. Here the CDR3 reads CASSLISRGTVSFGYTF. The CDR3 nucleotides read TGCGCCAGCAGCTTGATTTCGAGGGGGACCGTTTCTTTTGGCTACACCTTC.

The CDR3 nucleotides are TGTGCCAGTAGTATGACAGGGGCGCCTGGAGATACGCAGTATTTT. Amino acid sequence: CASSMTGAPGDTQYF. The chain links TRBV19 to TRBJ2-3; 8 bases are a match to TRBD1. There are 15 residues in the CDR3. V trimming: 3 bases; J trimming: 5 bases; junction bases outside the gene matches: 7. CDR1 is LNHDA and CDR2 is SQIVND in the germline V gene (reference sequence). The complete variable domain, with remaining parts taken from reference TRBV19 and TRBJ2-3, reads DGGITQSPKYLFRKEGQNVTLSCEQNLNHDAMYWYRQDPGQGLRLIYYSQIVNDFQKGDIAEGYSVSREKKESFPLTVTSAQKNPTAFYLCASSMTGAPGDTQYFGPGTRLTVL.

The chain combines TRBV10-1 with TRBJ2-1; a possible D gene is TRBD1 (6 bases). The CDR3 has 13 amino acids. Germline lookup yields CDR1 WNHNN and CDR2 SYGVQD (reference sequence). The germline V and J ends were trimmed by 4 bases and 7 bases, with 11 bases remaining between them. The CDR3 nucleotides are TGCGCCAGCAGTGTCCAGGGGCGGAATGAGCAGTTCTTC. Protein product: CASSVQGRNEQFF.

In this sample, this clone turned up a few times. The rearrangement joins TRBV7-9 to TRBJ2-3, with TRBD2 matching 8 bases. Germline V CDR1 and CDR2: SEHNR, FQNEAQ (reference sequence). CDR3 length: 18 residues. V was pared by 0 bases and J by 2 bases, with 10 bases of the junction left unmatched. The chain's CDR3 is CASSLARVTGGFTDTQYF. CDR3 in DNA: TGTGCCAGCAGCTTAGCGCGGGTGACGGGGGGGTTCACAGATACGCAGTATTTT. The whole variable domain, remainder taken from reference TRBV7-9 and TRBJ2-3, is DTGVSQNPRHKITKRGQNVTFRCDPISEHNRLYWYRQTLGQGPEFLTYFQNEAQLEKSRLLSDRFSAERPKGSFSTLEIQRTEQGDSAMYLCASSLARVTGGFTDTQYFGPGTRLTVL.